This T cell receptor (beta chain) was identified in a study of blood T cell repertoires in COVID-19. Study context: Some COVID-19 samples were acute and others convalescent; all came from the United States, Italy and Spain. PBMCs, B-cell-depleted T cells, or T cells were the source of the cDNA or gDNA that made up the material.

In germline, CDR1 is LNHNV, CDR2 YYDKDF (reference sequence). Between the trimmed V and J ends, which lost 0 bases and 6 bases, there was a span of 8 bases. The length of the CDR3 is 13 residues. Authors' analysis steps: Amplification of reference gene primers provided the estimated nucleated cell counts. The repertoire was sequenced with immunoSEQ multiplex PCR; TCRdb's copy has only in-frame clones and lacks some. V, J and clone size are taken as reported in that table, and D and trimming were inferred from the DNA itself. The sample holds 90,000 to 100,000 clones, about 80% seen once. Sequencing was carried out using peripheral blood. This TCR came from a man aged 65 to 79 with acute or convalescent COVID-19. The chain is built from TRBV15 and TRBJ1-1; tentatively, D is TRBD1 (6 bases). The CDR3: CATSRDQGSEAFF. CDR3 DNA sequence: TGTGCCACCAGCAGAGATCAGGGGTCTGAAGCTTTCTTT.